What follows are 10 T cell receptor beta chains derived from one specimen sequenced in a study of cytotoxic CD8 clonotypes in ibrutinib-treated CLL. Repertoires were generated with immunoSEQ multiplex PCR, while TCRdb's copy carries only in-frame clones and drops some. The sample carries 150,000 or so clones, 70% to 85% recorded once. The sequenced sample was PBMCs, obtained after 12 months of ibrutinib treatment. These receptors all come from a human donor with chronic lymphocytic leukemia.

This chain joins TRBV28 and TRBJ2-7; D possibly uses TRBD1 or TRBD2 (5 bases each). The germline V and J ends were trimmed by 5 bases and 2 bases, with 19 bases remaining between them. From germline, CDR1 is MDHEN and CDR2 SYDVKM. The CDR3 is 16 amino acids. The CDR3 coding sequence is TGTGCCAGCAGTCCCCCCCGAAAGGGGACGGCCTACGAGCAGTACTTC. Translating it yields CASSPPRKGTAYEQYF.

About this clone itself: Compared with germline, one end of the junction differs, possibly owing to a read error. V usage is TRBV7-9 and J usage is TRBJ1-1; D unresolved. This CDR3 has 16 residues. CDR1 is SEHNR, CDR2 FQNEAQ, per germline (reference sequence). CDR3: CAGSSFGIQQYTEAFF. CDR3 coding DNA: TGTGCCGGCAGCTCCTTCGGGATACAACAGTACACTGAAGCTTTCTTT.

CDR3 in DNA: TGTGCCAGCTCCCAAACTAGCGGGGGGTTCTACGAGCAGTACTTC. It specifies CASSQTSGGFYEQYF. This chain connects TRBV18 to TRBJ2-7; 12 bases align to TRBD2. Germline values: CDR1 KGHSH, CDR2 LQKENI. The CDR3 sequence is 15 residues long. Germline trimming cut 6 bases from V and 3 bases from J; bases unmatched to any gene: 6.

The chain links TRBV9 to TRBJ2-3, with D unclear. This CDR3 contains 12 residues. Trimming left V 3 bases short and J 6 bases short, with 8 bases between. In germline, CDR1 is SGDLS, CDR2 YYNGEE. The CDR3 is CASSANQDTQYF. The CDR3 nucleotides are TGTGCCAGCAGCGCAAATCAGGATACGCAGTATTTT.

V and J are TRBV11-2 and TRBJ1-2; 12 bases agree with TRBD1. J lost 7 bases, V lost 3 bases, and 9 bases had no gene match. Germline V gene lookup returns CDR1 SGHAT and CDR2 FQNNGV. This CDR3 contains 16 residues. The CDR3: CASSFAGTGGWVGYTF. DNA of the CDR3: TGTGCCAGCAGCTTTGCTGGGACAGGGGGCTGGGTTGGCTACACCTTC. Together with reference TRBV11-2 and TRBJ1-2, the CDR3 gives the full variable domain: EAGVAQSPRYKIIEKRQSVAFWCNPISGHATLYWYQQILGQGPKLLIQFQNNGVVDDSQLPKDRFSAERLKGVDSTLKIQPAKLEDSAVYLCASSFAGTGGWVGYTFGSGTRLTVV.

The chain joins TRBV28 to TRBJ2-7; 7 bases match TRBD1. Germline loops: CDR1 MDHEN, CDR2 SYDVKM. Unmatched junction bases numbered 7, after V lost 0 bases and J lost 5 bases. This CDR3 is built from 15 residues. In nucleotides, the CDR3 is TGTGCCAGCAGTTTATGGGTTAGACAGGGCCACGAGCAGTACTTC. It translates to CASSLWVRQGHEQYF.

This chain connects TRBV19 to TRBJ1-1; unclear D gene. Germline CDR1 reads LNHDA; CDR2 reads SQIVND (reference sequence). V was cut by 9 bases and J by 8 bases, with 31 bases left in between. There are 17 residues in the CDR3. CDR3 DNA: TGTGCCAGCAGACGAGTAGGCCTTACCTACCTAAAGGGAGAAGCTTTCTTT. Amino acid sequence: CASRRVGLTYLKGEAFF.

J is TRBJ1-5 and V is TRBV2; 7 bases map to TRBD1. Germline values: CDR1 SNHLY, CDR2 FYNNEI. The CDR3 runs to 14 residues. Trimming took 5 bases from V and 5 from J; bases not matched to a gene: 6. CDR3 residues: CASSTTGRDQPQHF. The CDR3 coding sequence is TGTGCCAGCAGTACGACAGGGCGCGATCAGCCCCAGCATTTT.

The chain recombines TRBV7-2 with TRBJ2-7, with TRBD2 matching over 8 bases. The V and J ends lost 1 base and 7 bases, in that order; junction bases with no gene match: 6. CDR1 and CDR2 from the germline V gene are SGHTA and FQGNSA. The CDR3 extends over 14 amino acids. CDR3 residues: CASSLEAGVFEQYF. Written as DNA, the CDR3 is TGTGCCAGCAGCTTAGAAGCGGGAGTCTTTGAGCAGTACTTC.

This sequence joins TRBV28 and TRBJ1-6; D call uncertain. Trimming stripped 4 bases from V and 9 bases from J, with 13 bases between. Per germline, CDR1 MDHEN and CDR2 SYDVKM. This CDR3 contains 14 residues. The chain's CDR3 is CASSSGGSASPLHF. The CDR3 nucleotides read TGTGCCAGCAGTTCCGGAGGAAGTGCTTCACCCCTCCACTTT.